Listed here are 28 T cell receptor beta chains from one sample, sequenced in a study of blood T cell repertoires in COVID-19. TCRdb's table, derived via immunoSEQ multiplex PCR, lists solely in-frame clones and lacks some. The sample records about 74,000 clones, more than 90% being singletons. Input material: peripheral blood. These TCRs come from a human donor in a cohort sampled during active COVID-19.

This clone was seen a handful of times. This sequence joins TRBV27 and TRBJ1-3, with TRBD1 matching over 8 bases. J gave up 4 bases and V 8 bases, and 7 bases lay outside the gene matches. This CDR3 is built from 14 residues. Per germline, CDR1 MNHEY and CDR2 SMNVEV (reference sequence). CDR3 loop: CASGRTGTGNTIYF. CDR3 DNA sequence: TGTGCCAGCGGAAGGACAGGGACAGGAAACACCATATATTTT.

The J gene is TRBJ1-5, the V gene TRBV15; no reliable D call. The CDR3 is 15 amino acids. Germline V CDR1 and CDR2: LNHNV, YYDKDF (reference sequence). V was pared by 0 bases and J by 5 bases, with 11 bases between. The CDR3 spells CATSREGGLDQPQHF. The CDR3 DNA reads as TGTGCCACCAGCAGAGAGGGTGGGCTCGATCAGCCCCAGCATTTT.

This chain connects TRBV9 to TRBJ2-2, with a tentative D call TRBD1 (6 bases). There are 18 residues in the CDR3. The germline CDR1 and CDR2 sequences are SGDLS and YYNGEE. Trimming shortened V by 1 base and J by 4 bases, and 20 bases separated the two germline ends. The CDR3 coding sequence is TGTGCCAGCAGCGTAAAAGGGGGAGCAGTTGAGTTCACCGGGGAGCTGTTTTTT. Translating gives CASSVKGGAVEFTGELFF.

The rearrangement uses TRBV27 and TRBJ2-5; TRBD1 aligns across 7 bases. Germline V gene sequence: CDR1 MNHEY, CDR2 SMNVEV (reference sequence). The CDR3 extends over 16 amino acids. Losses at the gene ends were 0 bases for V and 6 bases for J; bases not matched to a gene: 10. CDR3 bases: TGTGCCAGCAGTTTATCGTCAGGGGGTACAGGGCAGACCCAGTACTTC. This gives the protein CASSLSSGGTGQTQYF.

The chain employs TRBV4-1 and TRBJ2-1; 9 nucleotides line up with TRBD1. Germline V gene lookup returns CDR1 MGHRA and CDR2 YSYEKL. The CDR3 is 16 amino acids. The V and J ends lost 3 bases and 3 bases, in that order; junction bases with no gene match: 6. The CDR3 reads CASSQPQGANYNEQFF. As DNA, the CDR3 is TGCGCCAGCAGCCAGCCACAGGGGGCGAACTACAATGAGCAGTTCTTC.

V and J are TRBV19 and TRBJ2-3; D not certain. With 3 bases removed from V and 2 bases from J, the gap between germline ends came to 9 bases. The germline V gene encodes CDR1 LNHDA and CDR2 SQIVND (reference sequence). CDR3 length: 14 amino acids. CDR3 nucleotides: TGTGCCAGTAGTATGTTGGCTTCCACAGATACGCAGTATTTT. Protein sequence: CASSMLASTDTQYF.

CDR3 sequence reads: CASSSSGTPQETQYF. In nucleotides, the CDR3 is TGTGCCAGCAGCTCCTCCGGGACTCCTCAAGAGACCCAGTACTTC. The V and J genes are TRBV7-4 and TRBJ2-5; perhaps TRBD2 as D (6 bases). The germline V gene has CDR1 SGHVT and CDR2 SQSDAQ. The V end lost 4 bases, the J end lost 2 bases, and 14 bases lay between the germline ends. The CDR3 consists of 15 residues.

The chain links TRBV28 to TRBJ2-4, with TRBD1 identical over 10 bases. Trimming cost V 2 bases and J 7 bases; bases outside gene matches: 5. CDR3 size: 15 residues. The germline V gene encodes CDR1 MDHEN and CDR2 SYDVKM. The CDR3 loop reads CASSLMGTGVNIQYF. The DNA for the CDR3 is TGTGCCAGCAGTTTAATGGGGACAGGGGTTAACATTCAGTACTTC.

This chain uses TRBV27 with TRBJ1-1; 8 bases are a match to TRBD1. The germline gives CDR1 MNHEY, CDR2 SMNVEV (reference sequence). The CDR3 totals 14 residues. The junction had 6 bases not matched to a gene; V was cut back by 4 bases and J by 5 bases. CDR3 coding DNA: TGTGCCAGCAGTTCCCGACAGGGGAAGACTGAAGCTTTCTTT. Amino acid sequence: CASSSRQGKTEAFF.

CDR3 region: CASSPFERATDTQYF. CDR3 sequence (DNA): TGTGCCAGCAGCCCCTTTGAGCGGGCCACAGATACGCAGTATTTT. The chain joins TRBV9 to TRBJ2-3, with D possibly being TRBD2 (6 bases). This CDR3 region has 15 residues. Germline lookup yields CDR1 SGDLS and CDR2 YYNGEE. V lost 4 bases and J lost 2, with 14 bases in between.

The chain has TRBV27 and TRBJ2-2, with TRBD2 identical over 8 bases. The CDR3 runs to 20 residues. Germline loops: CDR1 MNHEY, CDR2 SMNVEV (reference sequence). With 0 bases clipped from V and 0 bases from J, the junction kept 12 bases outside the gene matches. CDR3 sequence reads: CASSLSPRGILAANTGELFF. The CDR3, as DNA: TGTGCCAGCAGTTTATCCCCACGCGGGATACTAGCGGCGAACACCGGGGAGCTGTTTTTT.

This chain connects TRBV7-2 to TRBJ1-2; D is unclear. This CDR3 is built from 16 residues. The germline V and J ends were trimmed by 5 bases and 2 bases, with 18 bases remaining between them. Germline CDR1 is SGHTA and CDR2 is FQGNSA. CDR3: CASSLGLSSFNYGYTF. The DNA for the CDR3 is TGTGCCAGCAGCCTAGGTTTGAGTTCCTTCAACTATGGCTACACCTTC.

The rearrangement uses TRBV7-9 and TRBJ2-3, with D hard to call. The CDR3 is 13 amino acids. Per the germline V gene, CDR1 is SEHNR and CDR2 is FQNEAQ (reference sequence). V was cut by 4 bases and J by 2 bases, with 7 bases left in between. The CDR3 DNA sequence: TGTGCCAGCAGCTCGGGTGTCACAGATACGCAGTATTTT. Translating it yields CASSSGVTDTQYF. Complete variable domain (other parts from reference TRBV7-9 and TRBJ2-3): DTGVSQNPRHKITKRGQNVTFRCDPISEHNRLYWYRQTLGQGPEFLTYFQNEAQLEKSRLLSDRFSAERPKGSFSTLEIQRTEQGDSAMYLCASSSGVTDTQYFGPGTRLTVL.

J is TRBJ2-3 and V is TRBV5-6; 9 nucleotides align to TRBD2. Per the germline V gene, CDR1 is SGHDT and CDR2 is YYEEEE. V lost 2 bases, J lost 4 bases, and 5 bases stayed unmatched. This CDR3 comprises 15 residues. In DNA, the CDR3 is TGTGCCAGCAGCTTTCCGACTAGCGGACCAGATACGCAGTATTTT. This sequence encodes CASSFPTSGPDTQYF.

This chain connects TRBV5-4 to TRBJ2-2, with a tentative D call TRBD2 (6 bases). V was trimmed by 4 bases and J by 1 base, leaving 11 bases between them. Germline V gene sequence: CDR1 SGHNT, CDR2 YYREEE (reference sequence). The CDR3 sequence is 15 residues long. The DNA for the CDR3 is TGTGCCAGCAGCACCGGGACTCAGAACACCGGGGAGCTGTTTTTT. Its translation: CASSTGTQNTGELFF.

V usage is TRBV5-1 and J usage is TRBJ1-4; TRBD1 agrees at 10 bases. Germline-derived CDR1 and CDR2 are SGHRS and YFSETQ. Trimming cost V 4 bases and J 5 bases; bases outside gene matches: 5. The CDR3 consists of 15 residues. CDR3 loop: CASSDGQGGNEKLFF. The CDR3 coding sequence is TGCGCCAGCAGCGATGGACAGGGGGGAAATGAAAAACTGTTTTTT. Based on the CDR3 plus reference TRBV5-1 and TRBJ1-4, the full variable domain is KAGVTQTPRYLIKTRGQQVTLSCSPISGHRSVSWYQQTPGQGLQFLFEYFSETQRNKGNFPGRFSGRQFSNSRSEMNVSTLELGDSALYLCASSDGQGGNEKLFFGSGTQLSVL.

This clone was counted once. The J gene is TRBJ2-5, the V gene TRBV7-6, with D tentatively TRBD1 (5 bases). Trimming removed 4 bases at V and 5 bases at J, with 14 bases between. From germline, CDR1 is SGHVS and CDR2 FNYEAQ. The CDR3 runs 14 residues. The CDR3 region has the DNA TGTGCCAGCAGCTGGCGCGCAGGGCGGGAGACCCAGTACTTC. Its protein product is CASSWRAGRETQYF.

The V and J genes are TRBV9 and TRBJ2-3; a possible D gene is TRBD1 (5 bases). The CDR3 covers 11 residues. V was clipped by 3 bases and J by 6 bases, with 5 bases between them. CDR1 is SGDLS and CDR2 is YYNGEE in the germline V gene. The CDR3 protein is CASSGGDTQYF. CDR3 coding DNA: TGTGCCAGCAGCGGGGGCGATACGCAGTATTTT.

J is TRBJ2-1 and V is TRBV15, with 10 bases that match TRBD1. The germline gives CDR1 LNHNV, CDR2 YYDKDF (reference sequence). With 4 bases clipped from V and 0 bases from J, the junction kept 3 bases outside the gene matches. The CDR3 runs to 16 residues. CDR3 DNA sequence: TGTGCCACCAGCACCAGGACAGGGGGCTCCTACAATGAGCAGTTCTTC. It specifies CATSTRTGGSYNEQFF.

The chain couples TRBV14 to TRBJ2-6; no clear D gene. V was trimmed by 0 bases and J by 0 bases, leaving 9 bases between them. The CDR3 totals 17 residues. CDR1 is SGHDN and CDR2 is FVKESK in the germline V gene. The CDR3 sequence is CASSQDHQSSGANVLTF. The DNA of the CDR3 is TGTGCCAGCAGCCAAGATCACCAGTCCTCTGGGGCCAACGTCCTGACTTTC.

This clone was recorded only once. CDR3 sequence reads: CASSYTTPLTSGSFTDTQYF. The CDR3 DNA reads TGCGCCAGCAGCTACACAACTCCACTAACTAGCGGGAGCTTTACAGATACGCAGTATTTT. The chain links TRBV5-1 to TRBJ2-3; the match to TRBD2 covers 11 bases. The CDR3 is 20 residues long. The V and J ends lost 3 bases and 3 bases, in that order; junction bases with no gene match: 18. Germline assignment: CDR1 SGHRS and CDR2 YFSETQ.

The chain joins TRBV25-1 to TRBJ1-2; D may be TRBD1 (5 bases). V shed 8 bases and J shed 0 bases, with 16 bases lying between them. CDR3 length equals 15 residues. Germline V gene lookup returns CDR1 MGHDK and CDR2 SYGVNS. The CDR3 DNA reads as TGTGCCAGCCGCGGCGGAACAGGCTCTAACTATGGCTACACCTTC. Its translation: CASRGGTGSNYGYTF.

Only one count was recorded for this clone. The CDR3 protein is CASSVDLGSYEQYF. CDR3 sequence (DNA): TGTGCCAGCAGCGTAGATCTAGGTTCCTACGAGCAGTACTTC. The V call is TRBV9, the J call TRBJ2-7; D remains ambiguous. There are 14 residues in the CDR3. Germline V CDR1 and CDR2: SGDLS, YYNGEE. V was clipped by 0 bases and J by 1 base, with 8 bases between them.

The chain couples TRBV7-2 to TRBJ2-4; 12 bases match TRBD2. The CDR3 is 16 residues long. The J segment lost 6 bases and the V segment lost 1 base, leaving 4 bases of the junction unmatched. Germline V gene sequence: CDR1 SGHTA, CDR2 FQGNSA. In DNA, the CDR3 is TGTGCCAGCAGCTTAGAACTAGCGGGAGGAGGAAACATTCAGTACTTC. Residues: CASSLELAGGGNIQYF.

V gene TRBV5-1 combines with J gene TRBJ1-5; D gene ambiguous. V was pared by 10 bases and J by 4 bases, with 12 bases between. This CDR3 is built from 12 residues. Germline loops: CDR1 SGHRS, CDR2 YFSETQ. The CDR3 spells CASTRSNQPQHF. CDR3 DNA: TGCGCCTCAACCCGCAGTAATCAGCCCCAGCATTTT.

The chain carries TRBV27 and TRBJ2-3, with a tentative D call TRBD1 (5 bases). CDR1 is MNHEY, CDR2 SMNVEV, per germline (reference sequence). The germline V and J ends were trimmed by 2 bases and 4 bases, with 13 bases remaining between them. The CDR3 is made up of 15 amino acids. CDR3 nucleotides: TGTGCCAGCAGTTTAAAAGGGGCTAGTGCAGATACGCAGTATTTT. It codes for CASSLKGASADTQYF.

V and J are TRBV27 and TRBJ2-1; no reliable D call. CDR1 is MNHEY and CDR2 is SMNVEV in the germline V gene (reference sequence). V shed 5 bases and J shed 7 bases, with 18 bases lying between them. The CDR3 runs 15 residues. The DNA for the CDR3 is TGTGCCAGCAGTCCTCGCCCTCGACTGTTAAATGAGCAGTTCTTC. This codes for CASSPRPRLLNEQFF.

The chain recombines TRBV6-5 with TRBJ2-7; D is undetermined. The CDR3 sequence is 13 residues long. Germline V gives CDR1 MNHEY, CDR2 SVGAGI. V was shortened by 2 bases and J by 4 bases, with 9 bases between the two germline ends. CDR3 residues: CASSYLVGYEQYF. Here the CDR3 DNA reads TGTGCCAGCAGTTACCTAGTTGGATACGAGCAGTACTTC.